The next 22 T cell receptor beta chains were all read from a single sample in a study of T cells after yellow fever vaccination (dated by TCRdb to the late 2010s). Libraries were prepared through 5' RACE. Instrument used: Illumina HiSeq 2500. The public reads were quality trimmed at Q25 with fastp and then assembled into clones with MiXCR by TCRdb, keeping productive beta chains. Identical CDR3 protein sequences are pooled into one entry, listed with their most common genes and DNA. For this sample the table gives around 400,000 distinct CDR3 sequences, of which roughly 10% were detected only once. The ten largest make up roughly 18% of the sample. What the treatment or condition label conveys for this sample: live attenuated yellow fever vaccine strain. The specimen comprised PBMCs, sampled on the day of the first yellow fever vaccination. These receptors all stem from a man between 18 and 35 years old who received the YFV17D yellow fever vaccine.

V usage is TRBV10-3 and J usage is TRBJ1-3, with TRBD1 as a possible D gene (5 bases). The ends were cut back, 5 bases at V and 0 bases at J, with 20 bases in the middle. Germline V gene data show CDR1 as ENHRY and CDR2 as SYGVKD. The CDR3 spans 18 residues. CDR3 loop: CAISLGARQLASGNTIYF. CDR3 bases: TGTGCCATCAGTTTAGGGGCTCGACAGCTTGCCTCTGGAAACACCATATATTTT.

CDR3 coding DNA: TGCAGTGCTAGTAATCGAAGGGCAAACACCGGGGAGCTGTTTTTT. Amino acid sequence: CSASNRRANTGELFF. V gene TRBV20-1 combines with J gene TRBJ2-2; D uncertain. V was pared by 3 bases and J by 2 bases, with 13 bases between. There are 15 residues in the CDR3. CDR1 and CDR2 (germline): DFQATT, SNEGSKA (reference sequence).

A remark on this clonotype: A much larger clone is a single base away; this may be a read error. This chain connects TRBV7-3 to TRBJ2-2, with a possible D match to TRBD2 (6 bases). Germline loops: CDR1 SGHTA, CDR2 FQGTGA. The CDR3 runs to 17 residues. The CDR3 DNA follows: TGTGCCAGCAGCTCCTCCCCCGGGGATAAGCGGGCCGGGGAGCCGTTTTTT. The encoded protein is CASSSSPGDKRAGEPFF.

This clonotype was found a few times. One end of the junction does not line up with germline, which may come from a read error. CDR3 amino acids: CASQIVRGNLPQHF. CDR3 DNA: TGTGCCAGTCAAATAGTCCGGGGGAATCTGCCCCAGCATTTT. This chain connects TRBV28 to TRBJ1-5; TRBD1 is a possible D gene (5 bases). CDR3 size: 14 residues. Germline V gene sequence: CDR1 MDHEN, CDR2 SYDVKM.

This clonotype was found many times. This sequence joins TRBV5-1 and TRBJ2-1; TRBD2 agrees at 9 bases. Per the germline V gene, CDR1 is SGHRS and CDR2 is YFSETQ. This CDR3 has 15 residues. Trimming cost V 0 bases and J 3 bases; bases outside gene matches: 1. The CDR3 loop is CASSLGLADYNEQFF. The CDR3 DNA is TGCGCCAGCAGCTTGGGACTAGCGGACTACAATGAGCAGTTCTTC.

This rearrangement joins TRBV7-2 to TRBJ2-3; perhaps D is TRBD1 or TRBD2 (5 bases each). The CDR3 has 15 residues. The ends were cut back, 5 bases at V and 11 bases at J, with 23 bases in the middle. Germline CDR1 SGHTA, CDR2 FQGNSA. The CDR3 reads CASSQTSRGPQWQYF. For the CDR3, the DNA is TGTGCCAGCAGCCAAACGTCTAGGGGACCCCAGTGGCAGTATTTT.

The DNA for the CDR3 is TGTGCCACCAGCAGAGATCGTCTTTTCCAGCCCCAGCATTTT. It codes for CATSRDRLFQPQHF. The V call is TRBV15, the J call TRBJ1-5; no definite D call. Germline V gives CDR1 LNHNV, CDR2 YYDKDF (reference sequence). This CDR3 has 14 residues. V was shortened by 0 bases and J by 7 bases, with 10 bases between the two germline ends.

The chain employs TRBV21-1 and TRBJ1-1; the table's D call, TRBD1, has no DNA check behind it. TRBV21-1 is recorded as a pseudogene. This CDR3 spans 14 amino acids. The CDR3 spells CASSKTGPSDEAFF. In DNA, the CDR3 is TGTGCCAGCAGCAAAACAGGCCCATCGGACGAAGCTTTCTTT.

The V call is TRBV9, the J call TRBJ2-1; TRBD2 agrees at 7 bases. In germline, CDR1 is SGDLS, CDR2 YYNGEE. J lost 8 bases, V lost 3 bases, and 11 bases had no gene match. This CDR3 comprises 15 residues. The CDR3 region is CASSAEVTSLYEQFF. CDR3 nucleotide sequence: TGTGCCAGCAGCGCGGAGGTGACTAGCCTGTATGAGCAGTTCTTC.

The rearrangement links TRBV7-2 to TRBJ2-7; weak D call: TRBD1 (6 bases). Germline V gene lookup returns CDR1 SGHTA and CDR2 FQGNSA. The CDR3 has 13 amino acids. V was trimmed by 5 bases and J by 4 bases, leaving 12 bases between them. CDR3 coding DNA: TGTGCCAGCAGCGAGGGACACCTATACGAGCAGTACTTC. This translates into CASSEGHLYEQYF. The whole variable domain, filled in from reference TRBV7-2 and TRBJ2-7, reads GAGVSQSPSNKVTEKGKDVELRCDPISGHTALYWYRQSLGQGLEFLIYFQGNSAPDKSGLPSDRFSAERTGGSVSTLTIQRTQQEDSAVYLCASSEGHLYEQYFGPGTRLTVT.

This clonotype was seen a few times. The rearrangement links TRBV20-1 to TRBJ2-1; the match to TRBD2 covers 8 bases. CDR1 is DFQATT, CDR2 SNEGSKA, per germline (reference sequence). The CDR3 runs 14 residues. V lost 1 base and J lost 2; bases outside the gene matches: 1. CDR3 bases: TGCAGTGCTAGAGGAGCGGGGGCCTACAATGAGCAGTTCTTC. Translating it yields CSARGAGAYNEQFF.

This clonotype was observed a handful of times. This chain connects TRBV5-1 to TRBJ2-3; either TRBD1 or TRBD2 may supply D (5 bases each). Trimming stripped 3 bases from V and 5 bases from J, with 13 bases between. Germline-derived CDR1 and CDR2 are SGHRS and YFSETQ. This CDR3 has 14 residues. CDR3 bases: TGCGCCAGCAGCTCCGCCTTGGGGGAAGATACGCAGTATTTT. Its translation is CASSSALGEDTQYF.

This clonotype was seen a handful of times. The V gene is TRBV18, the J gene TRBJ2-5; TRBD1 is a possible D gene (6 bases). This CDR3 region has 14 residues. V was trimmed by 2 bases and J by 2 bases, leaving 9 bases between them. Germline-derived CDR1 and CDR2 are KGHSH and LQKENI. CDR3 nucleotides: TGTGCCAGCTCACCAACAGGGTTTCAAGAGACCCAGTACTTC. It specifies CASSPTGFQETQYF.

CDR3 coding DNA: TGTGCCAGCAGCGCAAGGGAGGTTGGGGCCAACGTCCTGACTTTC. Encoded protein: CASSAREVGANVLTF. J is TRBJ2-6 and V is TRBV4-2, with a tentative D call TRBD2 (6 bases). V was cut by 5 bases and J by 3 bases, with 11 bases left in between. The germline gives CDR1 LGHNA, CDR2 YNFKEQ. The CDR3 has 15 residues.

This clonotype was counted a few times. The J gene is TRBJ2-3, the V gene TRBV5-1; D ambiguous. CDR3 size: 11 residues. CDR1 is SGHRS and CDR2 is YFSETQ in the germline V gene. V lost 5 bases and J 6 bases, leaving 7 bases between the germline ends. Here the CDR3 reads CASRNGDTQYF. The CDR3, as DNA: TGCGCCAGCAGAAACGGGGATACGCAGTATTTT. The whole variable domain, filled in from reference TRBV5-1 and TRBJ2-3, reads KAGVTQTPRYLIKTRGQQVTLSCSPISGHRSVSWYQQTPGQGLQFLFEYFSETQRNKGNFPGRFSGRQFSNSRSEMNVSTLELGDSALYLCASRNGDTQYFGPGTRLTVL.

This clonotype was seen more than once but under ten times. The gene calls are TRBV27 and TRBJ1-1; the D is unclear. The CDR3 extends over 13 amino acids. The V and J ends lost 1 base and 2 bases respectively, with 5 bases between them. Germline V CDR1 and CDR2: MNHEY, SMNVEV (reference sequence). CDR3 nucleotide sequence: TGTGCCAGCAGTTTATGGGATAACACTGAAGCTTTCTTT. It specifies CASSLWDNTEAFF.

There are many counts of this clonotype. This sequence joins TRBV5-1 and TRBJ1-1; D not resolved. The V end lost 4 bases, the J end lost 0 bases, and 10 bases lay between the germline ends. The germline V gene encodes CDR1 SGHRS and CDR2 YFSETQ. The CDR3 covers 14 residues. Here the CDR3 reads CASSLGPVNTEAFF. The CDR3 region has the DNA TGCGCCAGCAGCCTAGGGCCGGTGAACACTGAAGCTTTCTTT.

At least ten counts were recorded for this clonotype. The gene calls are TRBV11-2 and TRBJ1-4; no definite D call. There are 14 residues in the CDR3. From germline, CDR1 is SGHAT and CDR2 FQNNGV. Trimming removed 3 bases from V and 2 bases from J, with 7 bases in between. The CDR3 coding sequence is TGTGCCAGCAGCTTCGTGGGGACTAATGAAAAACTGTTTTTT. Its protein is CASSFVGTNEKLFF.

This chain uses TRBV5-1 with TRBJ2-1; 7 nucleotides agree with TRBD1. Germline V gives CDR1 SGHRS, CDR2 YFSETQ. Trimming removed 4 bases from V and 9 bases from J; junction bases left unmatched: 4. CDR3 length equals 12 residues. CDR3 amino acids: CASSTGAGEQFF. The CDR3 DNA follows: TGCGCCAGCAGCACAGGGGCGGGTGAGCAGTTCTTC. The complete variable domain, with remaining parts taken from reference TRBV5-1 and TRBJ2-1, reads KAGVTQTPRYLIKTRGQQVTLSCSPISGHRSVSWYQQTPGQGLQFLFEYFSETQRNKGNFPGRFSGRQFSNSRSEMNVSTLELGDSALYLCASSTGAGEQFFGPGTRLTVL.

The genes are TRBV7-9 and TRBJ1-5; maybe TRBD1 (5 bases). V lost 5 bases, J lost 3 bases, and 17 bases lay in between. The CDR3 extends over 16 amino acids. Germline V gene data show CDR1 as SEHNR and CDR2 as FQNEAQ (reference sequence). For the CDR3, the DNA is TGTGCCAGCAGCGGTGGGACCGAGAGGACCAATCAGCCCCAGCATTTT. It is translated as CASSGGTERTNQPQHF.

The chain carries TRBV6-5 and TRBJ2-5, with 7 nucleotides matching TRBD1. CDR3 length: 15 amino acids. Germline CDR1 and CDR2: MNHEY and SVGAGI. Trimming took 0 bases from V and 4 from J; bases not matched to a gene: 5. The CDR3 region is CASSYSHRGSETQYF. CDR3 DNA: TGTGCCAGCAGTTACTCACACAGGGGATCAGAGACCCAGTACTTC.

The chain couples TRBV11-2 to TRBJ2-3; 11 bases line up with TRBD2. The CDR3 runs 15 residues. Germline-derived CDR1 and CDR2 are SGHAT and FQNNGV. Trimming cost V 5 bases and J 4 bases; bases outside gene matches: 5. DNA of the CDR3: TGTGCCAGCAGCGGGGGACTAGCGGTCGCAGATACGCAGTATTTT. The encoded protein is CASSGGLAVADTQYF.